The entry that follows covers one T cell receptor (beta chain) sequence. The antigen is undetermined. This specimen comes from a study of cytomegalovirus exposure and HLA in healthy donors. Study information: Prior work identified 120 million or so unique TCR beta sequences in 150 million to 200 million T cells. Findings and limits, study-wide: DRB1 showed the most TCR associations and HLA-C the fewest in a later analysis, as rates varied by HLA locus. No immune exposure information besides CMV serostatus was available.

Germline V lookup: CDR1 KGHSH, CDR2 LQKENI. This CDR3 comprises 13 residues. V lost 6 bases to trimming and J lost 6 bases, with 14 bases between them. The PCR used 60 Vbeta and 13 Jbeta primers. Clones were read by immunoSEQ multiplex PCR, and TCRdb kept only the in-frame ones, dropping some. The data show about 200,000 clones, over 65% seen once. This chain links TRBV18 with TRBJ1-2; tentative D call: TRBD1 (6 bases). Sequencing used PBMCs. The receptor was derived from a man aged 40-55 years in good health and CMV-seronegative. The CDR3 DNA reads TGTGCCAGCTCTACCGACAGGCTGCATGGCTACACCTTC. This gives the protein CASSTDRLHGYTF.